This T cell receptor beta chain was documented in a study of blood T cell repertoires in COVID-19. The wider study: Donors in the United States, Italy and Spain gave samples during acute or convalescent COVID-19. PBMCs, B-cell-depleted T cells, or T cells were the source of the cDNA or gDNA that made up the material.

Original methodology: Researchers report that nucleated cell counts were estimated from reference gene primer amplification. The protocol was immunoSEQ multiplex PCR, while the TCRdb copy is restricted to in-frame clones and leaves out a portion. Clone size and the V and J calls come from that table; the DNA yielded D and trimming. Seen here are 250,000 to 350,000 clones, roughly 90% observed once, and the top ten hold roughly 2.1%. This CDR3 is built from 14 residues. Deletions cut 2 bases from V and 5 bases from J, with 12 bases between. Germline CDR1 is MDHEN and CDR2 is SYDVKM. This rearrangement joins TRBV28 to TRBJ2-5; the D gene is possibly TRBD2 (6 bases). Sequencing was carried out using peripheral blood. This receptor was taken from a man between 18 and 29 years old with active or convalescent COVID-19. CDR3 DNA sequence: TGTGCCAGCAGTTTACTAGCGACGGAGGAGACCCAGTACTTC. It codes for CASSLLATEETQYF.